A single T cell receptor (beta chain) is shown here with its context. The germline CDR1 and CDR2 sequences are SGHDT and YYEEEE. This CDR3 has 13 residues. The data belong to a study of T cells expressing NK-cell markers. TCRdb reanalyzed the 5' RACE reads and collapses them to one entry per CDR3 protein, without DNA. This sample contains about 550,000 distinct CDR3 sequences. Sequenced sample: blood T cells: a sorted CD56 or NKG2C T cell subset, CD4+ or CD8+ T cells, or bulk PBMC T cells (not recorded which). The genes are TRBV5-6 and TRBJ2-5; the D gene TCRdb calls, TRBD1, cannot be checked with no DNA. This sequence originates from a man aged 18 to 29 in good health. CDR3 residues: CASSERDTETQYF.